The 11 T cell receptor beta chains listed next were all sequenced from one sample in a study of CD8+ T cells in alopecia areata. Isolated RNA was reverse transcribed into cDNA used as the sequencing template. Measured with immunoSEQ multiplex PCR; TCRdb has only the in-frame clones, and not every one. The sample includes roughly 97,000 clones, approximately 42% of them seen just once. Sequencing used CD4+ T cells sorted from blood. The receptors shown here come from a human donor with alopecia areata.

This clone was counted only a few times. This chain links TRBV6-1 with TRBJ2-1; D gene uncertain. The CDR3 extends over 11 amino acids. Germline values: CDR1 MNHNS, CDR2 SASEGT. The ends were cut back, 3 bases at V and 15 bases at J, with 12 bases in the middle. The CDR3 loop is CASSDGVGRFF. In DNA, the CDR3 is TGTGCCAGCAGTGATGGGGTCGGCAGGTTCTTC.

The rearrangement links TRBV27 to TRBJ2-5; 7 bases line up with TRBD1. The CDR3 is 13 residues long. V was clipped by 3 bases and J by 4 bases; unmatched bases: 2. Germline loops: CDR1 MNHEY, CDR2 SMNVEV (reference sequence). CDR3 residues: CASSFNRGETQYF. CDR3 bases: TGTGCCAGCAGTTTTAACAGGGGAGAGACCCAGTACTTC.

CDR3 sequence (DNA): TGCGCCAGCAGCACACAGGGGGCGAACACTGAAGCTTTCTTT. The encoded protein is CASSTQGANTEAFF. The chain has TRBV4-3 and TRBJ1-1; TRBD1 matches 9 bases. The CDR3 has 14 residues. V lost 5 bases and J lost 1; bases outside the gene matches: 2. Germline V gene sequence: CDR1 LGHNA, CDR2 YSLEER.

CDR3 protein: CASSVGLAGSSSTDTQYF. For the CDR3, the DNA is TGTGCCAGCAGCGTAGGACTAGCGGGCTCTTCTAGCACAGATACGCAGTATTTT. This chain links TRBV9 with TRBJ2-3; TRBD2 matches at 10 bases. CDR1 is SGDLS and CDR2 is YYNGEE in the germline V gene. The CDR3 runs 18 residues. V trimming: 0 bases; J trimming: 0 bases; junction bases outside the gene matches: 7.

The V and J genes are TRBV7-2 and TRBJ2-7; the D gene is possibly TRBD1 (6 bases). The CDR3 covers 14 residues. Trimming took off 10 bases at V and 0 bases at J, with 16 bases between the two ends. Germline-derived CDR1 and CDR2 are SGHTA and FQGNSA. CDR3 in DNA: TGTGCCACCCGCAGGGGCGCGGCCTCCTACGAGCAGTACTTC. Translation gives CATRRGAASYEQYF. The variable domain in full, with the rest retrieved from reference TRBV7-2 and TRBJ2-7, is GAGVSQSPSNKVTEKGKDVELRCDPISGHTALYWYRQSLGQGLEFLIYFQGNSAPDKSGLPSDRFSAERTGGSVSTLTIQRTQQEDSAVYLCATRRGAASYEQYFGPGTRLTVT.

V and J are TRBV30 and TRBJ2-7; 7 bases map to TRBD2. J was trimmed by 0 bases and V by 5 bases; bases with no gene match: 7. The CDR3 is 14 residues long. CDR1 and CDR2 from the germline V gene are GTSNPN and SVGIG (reference sequence). CDR3: CAWGREGLSYEQYF. CDR3 DNA: TGTGCCTGGGGAAGGGAGGGGCTCTCCTACGAGCAGTACTTC. Together with reference TRBV30 and TRBJ2-7, the CDR3 gives the full variable domain: SQTIHQWPATLVQPVGSPLSLECTVEGTSNPNLYWYRQAAGRGLQLLFYSVGIGQISSEVPQNLSASRPQDRQFILSSKKLLLSDSGFYLCAWGREGLSYEQYFGPGTRLTVT.

This clone was picked up a small number of times. The chain combines TRBV7-2 with TRBJ2-1; 8 positions agree with TRBD2. Germline loops: CDR1 SGHTA, CDR2 FQGNSA. V shed 2 bases and J 7 bases; nucleotides not matched to a gene: 7. This CDR3 has 15 residues. The CDR3 loop reads CASSLNGGAGNEQFF. CDR3 nucleotides: TGTGCCAGCAGCTTAAACGGGGGGGCCGGGAATGAGCAGTTCTTC.

The chain recombines TRBV28 with TRBJ2-5, with a possible D match to TRBD2 (5 bases). V lost 6 bases and J 11 bases, leaving 13 bases between the germline ends. Germline CDR1 MDHEN, CDR2 SYDVKM. The CDR3 is 11 residues long. CDR3 region: CASSLRSGQYF. CDR3 bases: TGTGCCAGCAGCCTCAGGAGCGGTCAGTACTTC.

This clone was picked up a small number of times. The chain links TRBV4-3 to TRBJ2-1, with 7 positions matching TRBD1. With 0 bases clipped from V and 6 bases from J, the junction kept 8 bases outside the gene matches. The CDR3 spans 16 residues. Germline V gene sequence: CDR1 LGHNA, CDR2 YSLEER. The CDR3 DNA sequence: TGCGCCAGCAGCCAAGAGCGGGTAAGGGGGCGCAATGAGCAGTTCTTC. It translates to CASSQERVRGRNEQFF.

The CDR3 DNA reads as TGTGCCAGCTCCCGACAGGAGAACACTGAAGCTTTCTTT. Protein product: CASSRQENTEAFF. V and J are TRBV18 and TRBJ1-1; TRBD1 is a possible D gene (6 bases). The CDR3 has 13 amino acids. Trimming pared 6 bases from V and 1 base from J, leaving 9 bases between. The V gene's germline CDR1 is KGHSH and CDR2 LQKENI.

This clone came up a few times. This chain's CDR3 is CASSSRVQETQYF. The CDR3 DNA follows: TGTGCCAGCAGCAGCAGGGTTCAAGAGACCCAGTACTTC. This chain connects TRBV7-2 to TRBJ2-5; tentative D call: TRBD1 (5 bases). The CDR3 totals 13 residues. The germline V gene encodes CDR1 SGHTA and CDR2 FQGNSA. The V gene lost 5 bases and the J gene lost 2 bases, with 9 bases spanning the gap.